Below, one TCR beta chain is given with its context. Only in-frame clones appear in the TCRdb table, and some are missing; sequencing was by immunoSEQ multiplex PCR. The sample records fewer than 25,000 clones, roughly 81% being singletons. The record originates from a study of OX40 agonist ivuxolimab in advanced cancers. Across the whole study: A diagnosis of hepatocellular carcinoma, melanoma, renal cell or head and neck cancer was present in dose-escalation patients. Patients with prior anti-PD-1, anti-PD-L1 or anti-CTLA-4 therapy were eligible; less than 50% had some.

The V end lost 4 bases, the J end lost 2 bases, and 9 bases lay between the germline ends. Germline CDR1 is SGHVS and CDR2 is FNYEAQ. This CDR3 contains 14 residues. This chain joins TRBV7-6 and TRBJ1-3, with D possibly being TRBD1 (5 bases). The receptor was isolated from an adult with an advanced solid tumor such as melanoma, head and neck, liver or kidney cancer. The sequencing used CD4+ or CD8+ T cells sorted from blood, collected in a trial of the OX40 agonist ivuxolimab. CDR3 coding DNA: TGTGCCAGCAGCTCGGGGGGGACTGGAAACACCATATATTTT. This translates into CASSSGGTGNTIYF. The full variable domain, completed using reference TRBV7-6 and TRBJ1-3, is GAGVSQSPRYKVTKRGQDVALRCDPISGHVSLYWYRQALGQGPEFLTYFNYEAQQDKSGLPNDRFSAERPEGSISTLTIQRTEQRDSAMYRCASSSGGTGNTIYFGEGSWLTVV.